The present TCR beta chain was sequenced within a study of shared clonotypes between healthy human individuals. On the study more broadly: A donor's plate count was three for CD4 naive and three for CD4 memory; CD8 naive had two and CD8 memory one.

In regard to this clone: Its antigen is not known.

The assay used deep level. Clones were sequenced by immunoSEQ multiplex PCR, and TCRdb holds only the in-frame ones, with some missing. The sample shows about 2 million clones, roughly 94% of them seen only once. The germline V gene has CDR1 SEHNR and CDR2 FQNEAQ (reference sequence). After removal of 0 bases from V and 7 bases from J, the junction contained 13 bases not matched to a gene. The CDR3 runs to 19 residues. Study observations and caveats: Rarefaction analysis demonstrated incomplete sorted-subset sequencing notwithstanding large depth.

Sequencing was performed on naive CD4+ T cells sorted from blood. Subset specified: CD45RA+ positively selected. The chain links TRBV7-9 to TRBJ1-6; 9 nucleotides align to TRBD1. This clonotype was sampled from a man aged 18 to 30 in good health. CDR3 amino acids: CASSLAPDRGYLQNSPLHF. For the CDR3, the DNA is TGTGCCAGCAGCTTAGCCCCGGACAGGGGTTATCTTCAAAATTCACCCCTCCACTTT. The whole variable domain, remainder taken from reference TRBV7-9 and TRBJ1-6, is DTGVSQNPRHKITKRGQNVTFRCDPISEHNRLYWYRQTLGQGPEFLTYFQNEAQLEKSRLLSDRFSAERPKGSFSTLEIQRTEQGDSAMYLCASSLAPDRGYLQNSPLHFGNGTRLTVT.